The 5 T cell receptor beta chains presented below share a single source sample, sequenced in a study of T cell responses to AZD1222 COVID-19 vaccine. The data were produced by immunoSEQ multiplex PCR, yet TCRdb's version contains in-frame clones alone and is incomplete. The top ten clones hold 4.5% of a sample with about 120,000 clones, about 89% of them seen once. The sequences come from peripheral blood, collected on day 0 of AZD1222 vaccination. The receptors here all came from an adult in good health.

The rearrangement joins TRBV5-8 to TRBJ1-4; D is ambiguous. The CDR3 is 12 amino acids. With 5 bases removed from V and 4 bases from J, the gap between germline ends came to 6 bases. The germline gives CDR1 SGHTS, CDR2 YDEGEE. The DNA for the CDR3 is TGTGCCAGCAGAAACTTTAATGAAAAACTGTTTTTT. Its protein is CASRNFNEKLFF. The full variable domain, rest sourced from reference TRBV5-8 and TRBJ1-4, is EAGVTQSPTHLIKTRGQQATLRCSPISGHTSVYWYQQALGLGLQFLLWYDEGEERNRGNFPPRFSGRQFPNYSSELNVNALELEDSALYLCASRNFNEKLFFGSGTQLSVL.

The chain carries TRBV29-1 and TRBJ1-5; 7 nucleotides agree with TRBD1. This CDR3 has 13 residues. V was pared by 6 bases and J by 6 bases, with 8 bases of the junction left unmatched. CDR1 is SQVTM, CDR2 ANQGSEA, per germline. The CDR3 loop is CSVRDRVGQPQHF. CDR3 DNA sequence: TGCAGCGTCCGAGACAGGGTAGGTCAGCCCCAGCATTTT.

The chain has TRBV19 and TRBJ1-2, with no clear D. The CDR3 extends over 13 amino acids. Germline values: CDR1 LNHDA, CDR2 SQIVND (reference sequence). The ends were cut back, 4 bases at V and 7 bases at J, with 13 bases in the middle. The CDR3 coding sequence is TGTGCCAGTAGTAGAGACGGGTACGGTGGCTACACCTTC. Its translation is CASSRDGYGGYTF.

V usage is TRBV27 and J usage is TRBJ1-5, with TRBD1 as a possible D gene (6 bases). Trimming pared 6 bases from V and 0 bases from J, leaving 12 bases between. The CDR3 is made up of 15 amino acids. Germline-derived CDR1 and CDR2 are MNHEY and SMNVEV (reference sequence). This CDR3 is CASSRTGYSNQPQHF. The DNA of the CDR3 is TGTGCCAGCAGCCGAACAGGGTATAGCAATCAGCCCCAGCATTTT.

The chain joins TRBV7-6 to TRBJ2-3; a weak D match, TRBD2 (6 bases). CDR1 SGHVS and CDR2 FNYEAQ come from the germline V gene. The CDR3 totals 15 residues. Trimming took 5 bases from V and 1 from J, leaving 13 bases between them. The CDR3 sequence is CASSGGGARTDTQYF. CDR3 sequence (DNA): TGTGCCAGCAGCGGAGGAGGGGCGCGCACAGATACGCAGTATTTT.